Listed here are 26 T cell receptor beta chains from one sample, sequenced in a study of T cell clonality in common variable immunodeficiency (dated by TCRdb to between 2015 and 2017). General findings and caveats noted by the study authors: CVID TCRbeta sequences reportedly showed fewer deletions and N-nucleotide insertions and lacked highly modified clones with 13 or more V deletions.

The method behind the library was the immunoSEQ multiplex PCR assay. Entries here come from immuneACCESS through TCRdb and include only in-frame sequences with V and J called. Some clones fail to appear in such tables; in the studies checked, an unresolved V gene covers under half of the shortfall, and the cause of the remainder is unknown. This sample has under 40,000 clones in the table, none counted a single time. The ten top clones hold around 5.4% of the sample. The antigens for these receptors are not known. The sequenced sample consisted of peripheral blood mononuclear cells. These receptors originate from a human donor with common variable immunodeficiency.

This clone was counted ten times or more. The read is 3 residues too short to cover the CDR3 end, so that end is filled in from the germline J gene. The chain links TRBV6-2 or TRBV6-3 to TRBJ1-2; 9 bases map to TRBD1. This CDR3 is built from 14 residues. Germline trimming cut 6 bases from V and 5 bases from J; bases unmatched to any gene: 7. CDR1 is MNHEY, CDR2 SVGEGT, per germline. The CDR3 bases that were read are TGTGCCAGCAGATCAACCGGGACAGGGTATGGC. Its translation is CASRSTGTGYG. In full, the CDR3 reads CASRSTGTGYGYTF.

CDR3 DNA (partial): TGTGCCAGTAGTCTGCGGGACAGCCCCGTGGGGGAGTATGGC. This codes for CASSLRDSPVGEYG. Given in full, the CDR3 is CASSLRDSPVGEYGYTF. The rearrangement joins TRBV19 to TRBJ1-2, with 7 positions matching TRBD1. The DNA ends 3 residues before the CDR3 does, and the rest of the CDR3 is filled in from the germline J gene. CDR3 length: 17 residues. Trimming removed 5 bases from V and 5 bases from J; junction bases left unmatched: 17. Germline V gene sequence: CDR1 LNHDA, CDR2 SQIVND (reference sequence).

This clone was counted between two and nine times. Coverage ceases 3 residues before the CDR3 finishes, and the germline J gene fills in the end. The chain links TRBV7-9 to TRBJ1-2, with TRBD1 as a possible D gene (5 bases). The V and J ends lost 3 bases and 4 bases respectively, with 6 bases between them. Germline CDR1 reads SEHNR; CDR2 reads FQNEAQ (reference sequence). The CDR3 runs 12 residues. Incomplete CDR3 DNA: TGTGCCAGCAGCTTCGGGGGCTATGGC. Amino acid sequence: CASSFGGYG. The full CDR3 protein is CASSFGGYGYTF. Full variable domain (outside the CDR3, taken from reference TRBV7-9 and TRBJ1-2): DTGVSQNPRHKITKRGQNVTFRCDPISEHNRLYWYRQTLGQGPEFLTYFQNEAQLEKSRLLSDRFSAERPKGSFSTLEIQRTEQGDSAMYLCASSFGGYGYTFGSGTRLTVV.

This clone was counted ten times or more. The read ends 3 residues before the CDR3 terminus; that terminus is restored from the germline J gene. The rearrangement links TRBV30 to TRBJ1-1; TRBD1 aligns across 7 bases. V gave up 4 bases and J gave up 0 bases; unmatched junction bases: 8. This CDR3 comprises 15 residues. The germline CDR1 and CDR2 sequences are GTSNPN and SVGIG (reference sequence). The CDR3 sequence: CAWIRQGVVNTEAFF. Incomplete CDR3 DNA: TGTGCCTGGATAAGACAGGGCGTCGTGAACACTGAA. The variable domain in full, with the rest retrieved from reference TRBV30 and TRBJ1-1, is SQTIHQWPATLVQPVGSPLSLECTVEGTSNPNLYWYRQAAGRGLQLLFYSVGIGQISSEVPQNLSASRPQDRQFILSSKKLLLSDSGFYLCAWIRQGVVNTEAFFGQGTRLTVV.

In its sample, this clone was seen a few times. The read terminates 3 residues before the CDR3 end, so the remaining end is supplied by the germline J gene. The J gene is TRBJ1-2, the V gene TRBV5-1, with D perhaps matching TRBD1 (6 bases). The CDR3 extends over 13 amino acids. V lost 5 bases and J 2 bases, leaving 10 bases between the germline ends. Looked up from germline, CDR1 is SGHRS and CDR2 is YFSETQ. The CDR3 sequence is CASSFQGNYGYTF. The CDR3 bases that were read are TGCGCCAGCAGTTTCCAGGGGAACTATGGC.

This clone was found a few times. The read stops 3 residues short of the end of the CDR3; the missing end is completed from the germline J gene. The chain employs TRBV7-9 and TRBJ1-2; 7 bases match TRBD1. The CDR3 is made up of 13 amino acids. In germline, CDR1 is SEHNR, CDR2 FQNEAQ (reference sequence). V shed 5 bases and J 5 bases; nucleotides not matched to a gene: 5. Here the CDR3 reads CASSPRQGYGYTF. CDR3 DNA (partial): TGTGCCAGCAGCCCAAGACAGGGTTATGGC.

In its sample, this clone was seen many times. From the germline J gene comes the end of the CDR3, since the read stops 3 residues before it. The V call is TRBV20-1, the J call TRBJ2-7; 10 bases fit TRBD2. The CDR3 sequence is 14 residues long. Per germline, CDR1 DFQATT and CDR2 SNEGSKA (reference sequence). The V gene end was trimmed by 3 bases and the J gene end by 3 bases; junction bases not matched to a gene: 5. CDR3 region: CSASGSGGFYEQYF. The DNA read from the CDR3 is TGCAGTGCTAGTGGTAGCGGGGGGTTCTACGAG.

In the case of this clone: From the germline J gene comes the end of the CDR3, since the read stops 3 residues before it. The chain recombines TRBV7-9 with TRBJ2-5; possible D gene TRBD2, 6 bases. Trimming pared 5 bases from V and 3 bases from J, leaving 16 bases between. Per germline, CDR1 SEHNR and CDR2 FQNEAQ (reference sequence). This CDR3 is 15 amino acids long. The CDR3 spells CASSRGTGVKETQYF. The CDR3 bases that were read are TGTGCCAGCAGCCGAGGGACGGGGGTGAAAGAGACC.

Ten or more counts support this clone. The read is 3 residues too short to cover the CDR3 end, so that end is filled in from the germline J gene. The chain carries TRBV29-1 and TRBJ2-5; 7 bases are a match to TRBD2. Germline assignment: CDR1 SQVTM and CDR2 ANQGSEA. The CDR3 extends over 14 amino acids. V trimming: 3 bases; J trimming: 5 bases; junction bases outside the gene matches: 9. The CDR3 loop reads CSVERGTTEETQYF. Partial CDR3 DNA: TGCAGCGTTGAGCGCGGGACTACGGAGGAGACC.

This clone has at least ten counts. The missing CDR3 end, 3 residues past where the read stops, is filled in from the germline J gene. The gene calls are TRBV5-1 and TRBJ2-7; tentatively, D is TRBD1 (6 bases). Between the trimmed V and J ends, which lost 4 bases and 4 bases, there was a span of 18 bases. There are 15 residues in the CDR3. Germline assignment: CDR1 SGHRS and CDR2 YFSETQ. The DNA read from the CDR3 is TGCGCCAGCAGCCAGGATTGGACAGAGTCTTACGAG. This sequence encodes CASSQDWTESYE. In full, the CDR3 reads CASSQDWTESYEQYF. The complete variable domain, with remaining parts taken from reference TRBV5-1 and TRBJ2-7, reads KAGVTQTPRYLIKTRGQQVTLSCSPISGHRSVSWYQQTPGQGLQFLFEYFSETQRNKGNFPGRFSGRQFSNSRSEMNVSTLELGDSALYLCASSQDWTESYEQYFGPGTRLTVT.

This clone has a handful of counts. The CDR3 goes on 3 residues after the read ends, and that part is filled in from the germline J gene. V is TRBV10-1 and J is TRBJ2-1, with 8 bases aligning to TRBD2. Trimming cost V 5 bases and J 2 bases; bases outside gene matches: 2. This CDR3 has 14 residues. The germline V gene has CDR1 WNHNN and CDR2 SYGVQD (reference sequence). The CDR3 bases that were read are TGCGCCAGCAGTAGCGGGGGCCCCTACAATGAG. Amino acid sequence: CASSSGGPYNE. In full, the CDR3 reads CASSSGGPYNEQFF.

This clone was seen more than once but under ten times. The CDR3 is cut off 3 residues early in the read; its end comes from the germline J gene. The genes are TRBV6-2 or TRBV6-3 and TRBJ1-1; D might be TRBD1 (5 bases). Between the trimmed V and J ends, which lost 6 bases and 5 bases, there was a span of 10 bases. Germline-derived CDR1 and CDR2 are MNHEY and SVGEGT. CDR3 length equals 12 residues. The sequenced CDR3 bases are TGTGCCAGCAGGGGGCCTCGGACTGAA. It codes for CASRGPRTE. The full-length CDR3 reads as CASRGPRTEAFF.

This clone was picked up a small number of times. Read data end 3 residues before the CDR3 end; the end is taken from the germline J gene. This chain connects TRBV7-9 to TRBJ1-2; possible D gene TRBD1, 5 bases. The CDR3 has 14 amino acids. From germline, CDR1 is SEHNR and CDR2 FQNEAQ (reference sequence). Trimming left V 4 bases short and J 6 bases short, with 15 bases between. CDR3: CASSSTLLGDGYTF. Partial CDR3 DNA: TGTGCCAGCAGCTCTACCTTATTAGGGGATGGC.

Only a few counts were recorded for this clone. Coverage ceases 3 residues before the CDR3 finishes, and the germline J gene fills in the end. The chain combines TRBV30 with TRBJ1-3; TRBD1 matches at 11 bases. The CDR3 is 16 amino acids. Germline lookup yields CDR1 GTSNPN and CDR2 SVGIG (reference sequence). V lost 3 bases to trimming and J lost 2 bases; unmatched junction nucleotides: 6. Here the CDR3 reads CAWSAGTGGTGNTIYF. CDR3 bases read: TGTGCCTGGAGCGCCGGGACAGGGGGTACTGGAAACACC.

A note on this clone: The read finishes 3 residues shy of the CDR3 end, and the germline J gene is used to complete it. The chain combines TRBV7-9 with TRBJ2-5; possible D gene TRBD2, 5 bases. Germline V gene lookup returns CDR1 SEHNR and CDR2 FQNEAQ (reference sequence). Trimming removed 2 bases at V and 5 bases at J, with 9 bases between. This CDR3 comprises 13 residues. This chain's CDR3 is CASSLTRPETQYF. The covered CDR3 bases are TGTGCCAGCAGCTTAACTAGGCCGGAGACC. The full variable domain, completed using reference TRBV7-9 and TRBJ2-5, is DTGVSQNPRHKITKRGQNVTFRCDPISEHNRLYWYRQTLGQGPEFLTYFQNEAQLEKSRLLSDRFSAERPKGSFSTLEIQRTEQGDSAMYLCASSLTRPETQYFGPGTRLLVL.

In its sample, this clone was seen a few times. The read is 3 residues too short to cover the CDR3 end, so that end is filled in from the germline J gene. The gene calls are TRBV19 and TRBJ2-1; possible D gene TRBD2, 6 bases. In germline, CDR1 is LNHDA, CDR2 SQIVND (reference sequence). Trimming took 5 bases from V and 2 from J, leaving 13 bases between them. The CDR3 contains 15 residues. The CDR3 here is CASSRSGVAYNEQFF. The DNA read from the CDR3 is TGTGCCAGTAGTCGGTCGGGGGTCGCCTACAATGAG.

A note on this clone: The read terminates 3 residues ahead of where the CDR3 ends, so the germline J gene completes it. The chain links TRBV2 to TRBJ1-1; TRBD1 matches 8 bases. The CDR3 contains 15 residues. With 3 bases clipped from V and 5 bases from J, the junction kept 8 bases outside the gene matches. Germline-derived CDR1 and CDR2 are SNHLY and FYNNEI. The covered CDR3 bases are TGTGCCAGCAGTGATCCAGGGGGCGCGGGAACTGAA. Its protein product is CASSDPGGAGTE. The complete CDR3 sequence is CASSDPGGAGTEAFF. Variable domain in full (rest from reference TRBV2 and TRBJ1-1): EPEVTQTPSHQVTQMGQEVILRCVPISNHLYFYWYRQILGQKVEFLVSFYNNEISEKSEIFDDQFSVERPDGSNFTLKIRSTKLEDSAMYFCASSDPGGAGTEAFFGQGTRLTVV.

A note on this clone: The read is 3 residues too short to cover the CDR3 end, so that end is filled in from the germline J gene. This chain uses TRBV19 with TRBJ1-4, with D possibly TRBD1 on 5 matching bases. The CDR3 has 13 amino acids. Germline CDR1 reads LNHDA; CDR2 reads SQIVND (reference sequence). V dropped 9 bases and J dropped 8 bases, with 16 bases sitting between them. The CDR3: CASQGTVREKLFF. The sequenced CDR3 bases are TGTGCCAGCCAGGGAACAGTGAGGGAAAAA.

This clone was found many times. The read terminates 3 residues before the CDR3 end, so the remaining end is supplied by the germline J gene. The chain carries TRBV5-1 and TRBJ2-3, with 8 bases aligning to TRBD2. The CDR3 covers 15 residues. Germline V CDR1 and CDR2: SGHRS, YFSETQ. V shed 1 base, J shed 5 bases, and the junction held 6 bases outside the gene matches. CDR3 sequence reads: CASSLTGGPGDTQYF. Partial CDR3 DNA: TGCGCCAGCAGCTTGACGGGGGGGCCAGGAGATACG.

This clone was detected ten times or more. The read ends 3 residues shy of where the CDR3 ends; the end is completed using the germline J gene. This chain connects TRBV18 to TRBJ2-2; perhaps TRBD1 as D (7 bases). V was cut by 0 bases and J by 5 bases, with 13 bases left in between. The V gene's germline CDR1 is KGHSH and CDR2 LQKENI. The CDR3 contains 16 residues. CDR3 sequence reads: CASSPPEGANTGELFF. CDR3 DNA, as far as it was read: TGTGCCAGCTCACCACCGGAGGGGGCAAATACCGGGGAG.

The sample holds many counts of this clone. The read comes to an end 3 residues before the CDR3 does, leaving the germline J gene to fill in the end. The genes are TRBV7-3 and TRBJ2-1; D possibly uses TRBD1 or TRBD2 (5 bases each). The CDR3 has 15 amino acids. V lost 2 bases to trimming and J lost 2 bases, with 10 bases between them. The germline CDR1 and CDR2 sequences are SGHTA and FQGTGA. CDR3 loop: CASSLEGPTYNEQFF. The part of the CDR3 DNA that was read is TGTGCCAGCAGCTTAGAGGGGCCTACCTACAATGAG.

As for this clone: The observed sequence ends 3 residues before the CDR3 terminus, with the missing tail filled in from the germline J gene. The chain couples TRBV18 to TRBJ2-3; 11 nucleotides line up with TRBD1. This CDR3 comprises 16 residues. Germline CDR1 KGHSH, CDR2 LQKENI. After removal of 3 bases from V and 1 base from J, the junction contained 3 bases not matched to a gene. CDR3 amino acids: CASSPGTGGGTDTQYF. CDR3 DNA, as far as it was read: TGTGCCAGCTCACCCGGGACAGGGGGTGGCACAGATACG.

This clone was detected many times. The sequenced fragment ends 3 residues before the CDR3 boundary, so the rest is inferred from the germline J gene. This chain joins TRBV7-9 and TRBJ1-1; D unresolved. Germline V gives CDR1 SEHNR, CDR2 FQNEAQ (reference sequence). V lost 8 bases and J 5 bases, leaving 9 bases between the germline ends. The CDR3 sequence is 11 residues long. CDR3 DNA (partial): TGTGCCAGCCTTACGGGTACTGAA. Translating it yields CASLTGTE. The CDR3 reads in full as CASLTGTEAFF.

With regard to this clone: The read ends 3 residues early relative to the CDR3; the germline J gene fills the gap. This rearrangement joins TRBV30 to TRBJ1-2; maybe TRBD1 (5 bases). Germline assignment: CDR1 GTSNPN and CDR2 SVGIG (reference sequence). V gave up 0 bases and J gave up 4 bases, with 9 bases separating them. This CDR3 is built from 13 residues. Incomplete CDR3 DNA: TGTGCCTGGAGTGTCGACAGTTTCTATGGC. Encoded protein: CAWSVDSFYG. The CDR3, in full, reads CAWSVDSFYGYTF. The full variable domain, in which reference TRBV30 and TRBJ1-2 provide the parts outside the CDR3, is SQTIHQWPATLVQPVGSPLSLECTVEGTSNPNLYWYRQAAGRGLQLLFYSVGIGQISSEVPQNLSASRPQDRQFILSSKKLLLSDSGFYLCAWSVDSFYGYTFGSGTRLTVV.

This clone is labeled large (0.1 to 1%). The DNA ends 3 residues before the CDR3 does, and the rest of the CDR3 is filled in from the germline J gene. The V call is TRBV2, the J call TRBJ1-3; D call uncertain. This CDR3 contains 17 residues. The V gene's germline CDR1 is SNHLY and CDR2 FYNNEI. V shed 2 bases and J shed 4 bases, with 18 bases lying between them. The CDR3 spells CASSEPSENAGGNTIYF. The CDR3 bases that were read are TGTGCCAGCAGTGAACCTTCAGAGAACGCTGGCGGAAACACC.

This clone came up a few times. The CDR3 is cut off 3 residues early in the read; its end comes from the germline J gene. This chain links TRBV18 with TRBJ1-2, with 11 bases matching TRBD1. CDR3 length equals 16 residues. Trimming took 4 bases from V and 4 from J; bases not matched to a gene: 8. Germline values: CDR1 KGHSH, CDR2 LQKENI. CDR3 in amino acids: CASSLGTGGVSYGYTF. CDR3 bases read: TGTGCCAGCTCACTCGGGACAGGGGGAGTTAGCTATGGC.